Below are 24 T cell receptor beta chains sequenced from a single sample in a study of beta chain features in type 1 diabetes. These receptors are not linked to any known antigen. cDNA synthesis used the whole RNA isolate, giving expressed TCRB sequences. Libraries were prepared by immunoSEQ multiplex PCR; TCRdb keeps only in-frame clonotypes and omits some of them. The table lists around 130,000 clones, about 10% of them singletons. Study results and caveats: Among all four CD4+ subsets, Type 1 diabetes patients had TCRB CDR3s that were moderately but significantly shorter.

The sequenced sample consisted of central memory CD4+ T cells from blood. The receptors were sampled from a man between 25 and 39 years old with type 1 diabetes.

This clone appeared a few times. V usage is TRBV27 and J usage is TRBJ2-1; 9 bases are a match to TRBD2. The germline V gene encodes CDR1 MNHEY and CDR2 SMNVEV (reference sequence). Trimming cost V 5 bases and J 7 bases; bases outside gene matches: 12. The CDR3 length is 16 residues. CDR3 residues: CASSVTSSGIPNEQFF. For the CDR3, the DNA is TGTGCCAGCAGTGTCACTTCTAGCGGGATACCTAATGAGCAGTTCTTC.

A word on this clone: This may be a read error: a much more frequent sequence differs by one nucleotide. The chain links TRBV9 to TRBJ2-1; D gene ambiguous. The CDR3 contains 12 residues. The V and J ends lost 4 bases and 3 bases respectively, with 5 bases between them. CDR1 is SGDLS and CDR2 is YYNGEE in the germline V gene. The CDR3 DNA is TGTGCCAGCAGCCCCGGCTACAATGAGCAGTTCTTC. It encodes CASSPGYNEQFF. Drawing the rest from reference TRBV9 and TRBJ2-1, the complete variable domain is DSGVTQTPKHLITATGQRVTLRCSPRSGDLSVYWYQQSLDQGLQFLIQYYNGEERAKGNILERFSAQQFPDLHSELNLSSLELGDSALYFCASSPGYNEQFFGPGTRLTVL.

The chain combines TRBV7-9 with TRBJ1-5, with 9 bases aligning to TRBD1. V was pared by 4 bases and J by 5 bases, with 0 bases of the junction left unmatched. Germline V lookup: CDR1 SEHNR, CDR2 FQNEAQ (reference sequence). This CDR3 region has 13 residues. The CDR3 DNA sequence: TGTGCCAGCAGCTGGACAGGGGATCAGCCCCAGCATTTT. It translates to CASSWTGDQPQHF.

The CDR3 DNA reads TGTGCCAGTAAAGCGGGGCAAGAGACCCAGTACTTC. This translates into CASKAGQETQYF. The chain has TRBV19 and TRBJ2-5; TRBD2 agrees at 7 bases. Unmatched junction bases numbered 1, after V lost 7 bases and J lost 2 bases. This CDR3 has 12 amino acids. Germline CDR1 reads LNHDA; CDR2 reads SQIVND (reference sequence).

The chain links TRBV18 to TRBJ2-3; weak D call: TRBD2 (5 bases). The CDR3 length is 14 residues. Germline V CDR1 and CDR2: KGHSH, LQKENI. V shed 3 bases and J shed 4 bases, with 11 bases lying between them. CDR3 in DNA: TGTGCCAGCTCACCTGGACGGGGAGCAGATACGCAGTATTTT. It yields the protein CASSPGRGADTQYF. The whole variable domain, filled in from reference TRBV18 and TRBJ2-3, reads NAGVMQNPRHLVRRRGQEARLRCSPMKGHSHVYWYRQLPEEGLKFMVYLQKENIIDESGMPKERFSAEFPKEGPSILRIQQVVRGDSAAYFCASSPGRGADTQYFGPGTRLTVL.

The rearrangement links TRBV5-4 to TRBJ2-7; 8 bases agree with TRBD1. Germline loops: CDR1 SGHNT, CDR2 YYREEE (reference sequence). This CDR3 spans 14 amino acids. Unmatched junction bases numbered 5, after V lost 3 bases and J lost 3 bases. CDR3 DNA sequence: TGTGCCAGCAGCTCGGCGACAGGGGTCTACGAGCAGTACTTC. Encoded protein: CASSSATGVYEQYF.

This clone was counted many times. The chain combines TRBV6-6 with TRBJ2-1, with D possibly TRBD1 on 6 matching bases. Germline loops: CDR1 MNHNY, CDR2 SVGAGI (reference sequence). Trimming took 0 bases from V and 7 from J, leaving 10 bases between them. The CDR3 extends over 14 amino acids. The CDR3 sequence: CASSYSGATNEQFF. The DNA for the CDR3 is TGTGCCAGCAGTTACTCGGGGGCGACGAATGAGCAGTTCTTC.

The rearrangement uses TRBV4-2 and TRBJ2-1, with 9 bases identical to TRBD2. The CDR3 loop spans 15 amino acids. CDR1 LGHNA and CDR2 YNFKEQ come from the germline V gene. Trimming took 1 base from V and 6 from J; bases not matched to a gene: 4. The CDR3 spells CASSQGGLALNEQFF. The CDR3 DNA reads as TGTGCCAGCAGCCAAGGGGGACTAGCTCTCAATGAGCAGTTCTTC.

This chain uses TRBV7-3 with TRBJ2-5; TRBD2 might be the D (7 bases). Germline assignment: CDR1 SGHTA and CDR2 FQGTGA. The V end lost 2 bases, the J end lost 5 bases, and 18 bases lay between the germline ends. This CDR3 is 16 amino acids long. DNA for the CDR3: TGTGCCAGCAGCTTATTCGGCGGGGGCCTCGGGGAGACCCAGTACTTC. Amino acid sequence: CASSLFGGGLGETQYF. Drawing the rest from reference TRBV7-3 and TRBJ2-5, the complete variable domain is GAGVSQTPSNKVTEKGKYVELRCDPISGHTALYWYRQSLGQGPEFLIYFQGTGAADDSGLPNDRFFAVRPEGSVSTLKIQRTERGDSAVYLCASSLFGGGLGETQYFGPGTRLLVL.

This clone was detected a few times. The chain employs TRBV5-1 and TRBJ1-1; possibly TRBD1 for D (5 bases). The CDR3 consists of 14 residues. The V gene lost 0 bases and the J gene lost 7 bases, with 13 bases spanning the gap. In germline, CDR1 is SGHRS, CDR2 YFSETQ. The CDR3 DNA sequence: TGCGCCAGCAGCTTGGCCGACAGCCGGCTTGAAGCTTTCTTT. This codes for CASSLADSRLEAFF.

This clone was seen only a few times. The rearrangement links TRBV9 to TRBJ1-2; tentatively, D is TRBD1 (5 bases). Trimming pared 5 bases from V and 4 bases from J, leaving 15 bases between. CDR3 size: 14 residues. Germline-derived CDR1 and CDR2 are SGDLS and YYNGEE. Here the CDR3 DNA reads TGTGCCAGCAGGCAGACGGGGGGGAGCTATGGCTACACCTTC. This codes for CASRQTGGSYGYTF. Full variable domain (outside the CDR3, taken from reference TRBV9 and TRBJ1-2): DSGVTQTPKHLITATGQRVTLRCSPRSGDLSVYWYQQSLDQGLQFLIQYYNGEERAKGNILERFSAQQFPDLHSELNLSSLELGDSALYFCASRQTGGSYGYTFGSGTRLTVV.

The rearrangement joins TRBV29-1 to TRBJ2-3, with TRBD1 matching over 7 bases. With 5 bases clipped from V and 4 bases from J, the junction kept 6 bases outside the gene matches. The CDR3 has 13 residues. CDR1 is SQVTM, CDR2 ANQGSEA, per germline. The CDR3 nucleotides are TGCAGCGTTAAGGGGGCCGGGGCAGATACGCAGTATTTT. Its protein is CSVKGAGADTQYF.

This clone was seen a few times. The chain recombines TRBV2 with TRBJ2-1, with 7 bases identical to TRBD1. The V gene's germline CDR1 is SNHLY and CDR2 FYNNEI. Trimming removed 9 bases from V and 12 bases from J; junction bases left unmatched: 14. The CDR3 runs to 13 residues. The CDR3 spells CASGGQTGWGQFF. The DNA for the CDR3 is TGTGCCAGTGGGGGACAGACCGGTTGGGGGCAGTTCTTC.

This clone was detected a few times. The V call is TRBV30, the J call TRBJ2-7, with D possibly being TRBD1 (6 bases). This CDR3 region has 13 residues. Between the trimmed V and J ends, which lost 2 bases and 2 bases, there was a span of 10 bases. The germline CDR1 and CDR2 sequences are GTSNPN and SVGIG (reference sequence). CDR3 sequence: CAWSRTVAYEQYF. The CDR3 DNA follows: TGTGCCTGGAGTCGGACAGTAGCCTACGAGCAGTACTTC.

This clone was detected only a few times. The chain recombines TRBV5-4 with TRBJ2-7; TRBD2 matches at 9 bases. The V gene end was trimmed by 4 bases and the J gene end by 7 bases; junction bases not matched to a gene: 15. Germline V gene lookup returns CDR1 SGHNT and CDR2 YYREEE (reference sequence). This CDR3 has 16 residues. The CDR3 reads CASSQDLSGGLREQYF. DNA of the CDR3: TGTGCCAGCAGCCAAGATCTCAGCGGGGGGCTGAGAGAGCAGTACTTC.

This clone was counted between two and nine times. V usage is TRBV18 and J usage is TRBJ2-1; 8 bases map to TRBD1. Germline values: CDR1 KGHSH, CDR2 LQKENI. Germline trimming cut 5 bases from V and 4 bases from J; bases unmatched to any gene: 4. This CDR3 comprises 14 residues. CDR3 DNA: TGTGCCAGCTCATCCGGACAGGGATACAATGAGCAGTTCTTC. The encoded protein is CASSSGQGYNEQFF.

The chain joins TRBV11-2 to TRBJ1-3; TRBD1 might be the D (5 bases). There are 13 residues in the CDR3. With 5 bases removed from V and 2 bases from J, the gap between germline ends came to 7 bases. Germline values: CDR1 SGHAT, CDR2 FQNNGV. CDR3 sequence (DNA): TGTGCCAGCAGCGTGACAGCTGGAAACACCATATATTTT. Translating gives CASSVTAGNTIYF.

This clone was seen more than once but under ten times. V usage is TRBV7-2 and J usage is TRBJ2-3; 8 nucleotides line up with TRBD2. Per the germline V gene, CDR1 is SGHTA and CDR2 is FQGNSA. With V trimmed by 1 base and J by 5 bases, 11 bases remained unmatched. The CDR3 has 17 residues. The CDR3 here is CASSLGGSGAYRDTQYF. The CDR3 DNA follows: TGTGCCAGCAGCTTAGGCGGTAGCGGGGCCTACAGAGATACGCAGTATTTT.

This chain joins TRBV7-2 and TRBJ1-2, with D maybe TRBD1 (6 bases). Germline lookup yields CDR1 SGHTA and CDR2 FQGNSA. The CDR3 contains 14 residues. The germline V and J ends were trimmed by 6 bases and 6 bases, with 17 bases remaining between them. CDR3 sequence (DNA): TGTGCCAGCAGTCACGAGCTGCAGGGGAATGGCTACACCTTC. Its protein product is CASSHELQGNGYTF.

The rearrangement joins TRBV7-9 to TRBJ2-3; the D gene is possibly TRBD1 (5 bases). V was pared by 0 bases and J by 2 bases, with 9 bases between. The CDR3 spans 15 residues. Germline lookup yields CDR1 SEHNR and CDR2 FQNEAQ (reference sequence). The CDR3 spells CASSLAQGNTDTQYF. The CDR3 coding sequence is TGTGCCAGCAGCTTAGCGCAGGGAAACACAGATACGCAGTATTTT.

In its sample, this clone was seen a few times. The CDR3 coding sequence is TGCGCCAGCAACCCGGGACAGGGAAACTACGAGCAGTACTTC. The encoded protein is CASNPGQGNYEQYF. V and J are TRBV5-1 and TRBJ2-7, with 9 bases lining up with TRBD1. The CDR3 spans 14 residues. Trimming at V came to 6 bases and at J to 3 bases, leaving 7 bases not matched to a gene. CDR1 and CDR2 (germline): SGHRS, YFSETQ.

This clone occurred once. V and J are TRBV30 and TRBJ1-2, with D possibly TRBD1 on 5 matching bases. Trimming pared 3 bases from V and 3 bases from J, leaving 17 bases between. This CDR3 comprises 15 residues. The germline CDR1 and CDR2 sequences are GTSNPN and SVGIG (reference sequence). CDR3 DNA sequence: TGTGCCTGGAGCTACCAAACCAGGGTGGACTATGGCTACACCTTC. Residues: CAWSYQTRVDYGYTF.

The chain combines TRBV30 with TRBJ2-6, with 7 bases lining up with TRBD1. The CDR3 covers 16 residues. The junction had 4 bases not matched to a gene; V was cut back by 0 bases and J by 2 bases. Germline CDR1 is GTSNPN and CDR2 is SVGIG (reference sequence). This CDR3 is CAWSVQGTAGANVLTF. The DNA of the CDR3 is TGTGCCTGGAGTGTACAAGGGACAGCTGGGGCCAACGTCCTGACTTTC.

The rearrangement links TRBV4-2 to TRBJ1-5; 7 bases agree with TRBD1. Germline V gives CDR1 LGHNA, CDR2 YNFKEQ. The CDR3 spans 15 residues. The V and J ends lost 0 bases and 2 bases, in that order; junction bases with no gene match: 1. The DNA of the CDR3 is TGTGCCAGCAGCCAAGAAGGGACAGGCAATCAGCCCCAGCATTTT. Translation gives CASSQEGTGNQPQHF.